These T cell receptor beta chains were read from a single sample in a study of cytomegalovirus exposure and HLA in healthy donors. Here immunoSEQ multiplex PCR was the method, and the copy in TCRdb shows in-frame clones only, minus some. The sample holds about 110,000 clones, roughly 95% seen once. Material: PBMCs. The receptors shown here come from a woman under 30 in good health and CMV-seronegative. Each CDR3 is given with its conserved first and last residue. Each record gives: V gene, J gene, CDR3 protein.

TRBV4-3	TRBJ2-3	CASSQDYGGGVADTQYF
TRBV7-2	TRBJ2-4	CASSLWLAEDIQYF
TRBV5-8	TRBJ1-2	CASSYRQYLNYGYTF
TRBV10-1	TRBJ2-2	CASSESHPPAGGTNTGELFF
TRBV9	TRBJ2-7	CASSPRTGGKVEQYF
TRBV28	TRBJ1-6	CASSPYNSPLHF
TRBV12-1	TRBJ2-3	CASGQNRGGRDLTDTQYF
TRBV29-1	TRBJ1-2	CSIGDRGKASYGYTF
TRBV23-1	TRBJ1-3	CASSQPGQRNTIYF
TRBV7-9	TRBJ1-1	CASRTTTNTEAFF
TRBV9	TRBJ1-1	CASSPRQGYAEAFF
TRBV5-1	TRBJ1-1	CASSYEGVGTEAFF
TRBV9	TRBJ2-2	CASKVSGGDTGELFF
TRBV13	TRBJ2-7	CASSSRQGALYEQYF
TRBV15	TRBJ2-7	CATSRVEAPYEQYF
TRBV18	TRBJ1-4	CASSPPQGRRGEKLFF
TRBV5-1	TRBJ1-6	CASSLEPGGTPLHF
TRBV19	TRBJ1-5	CASSMGGLQPQHF
TRBV9	TRBJ1-1	CASSRSGEVWFF
TRBV7-2	TRBJ2-1	CASSISPGVSYNEQFF
TRBV12-1	TRBJ2-5	CASSEQGLAGAGETQYF
TRBV7-6	TRBJ1-4	CASSRSGGDEKLFF
TRBV5-1	TRBJ2-5	CASSGGGTGREETQYF
TRBV7-8	TRBJ1-5	CASSLFGRANQPQHF
TRBV4-1	TRBJ2-3	CASSQDAEDTQYF